What follows are 19 T cell receptor beta chains derived from one specimen sequenced in a study of synovial regulatory T cells in juvenile arthritis. The method was immunoSEQ multiplex PCR; TCRdb's version includes in-frame clones alone and lacks a portion of them. The repertoire table contains roughly 9,200 clones. Sequences were obtained from Treg cells from blood. As to subset: remaining (HLA-DR-negative) circulating blood Treg cells. The source of these receptors is a donor under 30 with juvenile idiopathic arthritis.

The chain joins TRBV28 to TRBJ1-2; lacking DNA, the TRBD1 call made by TCRdb goes unchecked. The CDR3 contains 13 residues. No DNA is given. CDR1 and CDR2 (germline): MDHEN, SYDVKM. CDR3: CASRDSRSGGYTF.

The rearrangement joins TRBV14 to TRBJ2-7; TCRdb designates TRBD2, a call that cannot be tested without DNA. Germline V gene lookup returns CDR1 SGHDN and CDR2 FVKESK. This CDR3 is 15 amino acids long. DNA is not on record. CDR3 in amino acids: CASSQGLAGVYEQYF.

The chain uses TRBV28 and TRBJ1-1; TCRdb's D call of TRBD1 is untestable without DNA. The CDR3 is made up of 18 amino acids. The DNA is unrecorded. Germline V lookup: CDR1 MDHEN, CDR2 SYDVKM. The CDR3 is CASSLSPADRARDTEAFF.

The V and J genes are TRBV28 and TRBJ2-7; TCRdb picks TRBD1, but there is no DNA to check that call. Germline CDR1 and CDR2: MDHEN and SYDVKM. The CDR3 covers 16 residues. DNA was not recorded. CDR3 amino acids: CASSLNLGQGSHEQYF.

The chain is built from TRBV29-1 and TRBJ1-1. CDR3 length equals 13 residues. The DNA is not on file. In germline, CDR1 is SQVTM, CDR2 ANQGSEA. CDR3 protein: CSATRLLGTEAFF.

The chain combines TRBV19 with TRBJ2-5; the TCRdb call, TRBD2, lacks DNA for checking. CDR3 length equals 16 residues. No DNA sequence was recorded. Germline V gene sequence: CDR1 LNHDA, CDR2 SQIVND (reference sequence). CDR3 sequence: CASSSRLAGTKETQYF.

The chain uses TRBV5-1 and TRBJ1-2. This CDR3 has 14 amino acids. No DNA has been recorded. CDR1 is SGHRS and CDR2 is YFSETQ in the germline V gene. The CDR3 region is CASSLERRYYGYTF.

V is TRBV5-6 and J is TRBJ2-5. CDR1 is SGHDT, CDR2 YYEEEE, per germline. This CDR3 region has 14 residues. DNA was not recorded. CDR3 sequence reads: CASSLRRSQETQYF.

The chain employs TRBV11-2 and TRBJ2-7; TCRdb names TRBD2, which stays unverified in the absence of DNA. The CDR3 is 14 amino acids. The DNA sequence is not available. Germline loops: CDR1 SGHAT, CDR2 FQNNGV. Here the CDR3 reads CASSLPSSAYEQYF.

In terms of frequency, this clone is medium-sized. The chain uses TRBV19 and TRBJ2-1; TCRdb picks TRBD2, but there is no DNA to check that call. CDR3 length: 15 residues. No DNA sequence is on record. Germline V gene sequence: CDR1 LNHDA, CDR2 SQIVND (reference sequence). This CDR3 reads CASSPITRGGNEQFF.

The rearrangement links TRBV29-1 to TRBJ1-5. From germline, CDR1 is SQVTM and CDR2 ANQGSEA. CDR3 size: 13 residues. DNA is not on record. The CDR3 here is CSVEVGSNQPQHF. Supplemented by reference TRBV29-1 and TRBJ1-5, the full variable domain reads SAVISQKPSRDICQRGTSLTIQCQVDSQVTMMFWYRQQPGQSLTLIATANQGSEATYESGFVIDKFPISRPNLTFSTLTVSNMSPEDSSIYLCSVEVGSNQPQHFGDGTRLSIL.

This sequence joins TRBV28 and TRBJ1-1; TCRdb's D call, TRBD1, is unchecked because there is no DNA. Germline V CDR1 and CDR2: MDHEN, SYDVKM. The CDR3 has 17 residues. DNA is not recorded here. The chain's CDR3 is CASRRTGGGWGNTEAFF.

V gene TRBV5-1 combines with J gene TRBJ2-7; TCRdb selects TRBD2, and the lack of DNA leaves this call unchecked. The CDR3 runs to 15 residues. DNA is not recorded here. Looked up from germline, CDR1 is SGHRS and CDR2 is YFSETQ. The CDR3 region is CASSRIAGAAGEQYF.

As concerns this clone: The CDR3 end shows no conserved phenylalanine or tryptophan, and so a read error is likely. The genes are TRBV19 and TRBJ2-3. Germline values: CDR1 LNHDA, CDR2 SQIVND (reference sequence). The length of the CDR3 is 5 residues. No DNA is listed. CDR3 region: CRDVG.

The CDR3 is CASSLMGIQPQHF. The rearrangement links TRBV28 to TRBJ1-5. This CDR3 is built from 13 residues. The DNA is unrecorded. The germline CDR1 and CDR2 sequences are MDHEN and SYDVKM.

The J gene is TRBJ2-1, the V gene TRBV7-9; the TCRdb D gene call, TRBD2, has no DNA to confirm it. CDR1 is SEHNR and CDR2 is FQNEAQ in the germline V gene (reference sequence). The CDR3 totals 16 residues. DNA for this receptor is not on file. CDR3 sequence reads: CASSSLAGVDYNEQFF.

The chain joins TRBV5-1 to TRBJ2-7. The CDR3 is 9 residues long. No DNA appears here. Per the germline V gene, CDR1 is SGHRS and CDR2 is YFSETQ. This CDR3 is CASSEEQYF. Drawing the rest from reference TRBV5-1 and TRBJ2-7, the complete variable domain is KAGVTQTPRYLIKTRGQQVTLSCSPISGHRSVSWYQQTPGQGLQFLFEYFSETQRNKGNFPGRFSGRQFSNSRSEMNVSTLELGDSALYLCASSEEQYFGPGTRLTVT.

The J gene is TRBJ1-1, the V gene TRBV28. Per the germline V gene, CDR1 is MDHEN and CDR2 is SYDVKM. The CDR3 consists of 15 residues. The nucleotide record is missing. The CDR3 reads CASSPGTDRGTEAFF. The whole variable domain, filled in from reference TRBV28 and TRBJ1-1, reads DVKVTQSSRYLVKRTGEKVFLECVQDMDHENMFWYRQDPGLGLRLIYFSYDVKMKEKGDIPEGYSVSREKKERFSLILESASTNQTSMYLCASSPGTDRGTEAFFGQGTRLTVV.

The chain carries TRBV7-8 and TRBJ1-1; the D call of TRBD1 rests on TCRdb alone, since no DNA is present to check it. Germline V lookup: CDR1 SGHVS, CDR2 FQNEAQ. This CDR3 is built from 14 residues. The entry carries no DNA sequence. CDR3 protein: CASSYRTGGTEAFF.